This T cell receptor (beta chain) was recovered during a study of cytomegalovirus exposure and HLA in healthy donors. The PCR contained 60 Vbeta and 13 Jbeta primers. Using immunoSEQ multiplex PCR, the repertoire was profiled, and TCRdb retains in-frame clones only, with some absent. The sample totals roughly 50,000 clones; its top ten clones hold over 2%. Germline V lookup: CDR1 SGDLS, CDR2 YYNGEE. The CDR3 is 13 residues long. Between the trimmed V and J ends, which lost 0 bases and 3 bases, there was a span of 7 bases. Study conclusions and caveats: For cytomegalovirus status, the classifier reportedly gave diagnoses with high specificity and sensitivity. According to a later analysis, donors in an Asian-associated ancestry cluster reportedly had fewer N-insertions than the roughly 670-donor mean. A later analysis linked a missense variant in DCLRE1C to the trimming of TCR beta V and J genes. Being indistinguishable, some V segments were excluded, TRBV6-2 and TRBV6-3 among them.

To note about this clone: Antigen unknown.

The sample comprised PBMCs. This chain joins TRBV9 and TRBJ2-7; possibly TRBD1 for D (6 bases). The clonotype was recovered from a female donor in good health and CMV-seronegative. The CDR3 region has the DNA TGTGCCAGCAGCGTAGCGACAGGCTACGAGCAGTACTTC. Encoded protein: CASSVATGYEQYF.